This TCR beta chain was profiled in a study of blood T cell repertoires in COVID-19. Study-level information: Samples representing acute and convalescent COVID-19 were sourced from the United States, Italy and Spain.

In the authors' methods: Estimates of nucleated cell counts were drawn from the amplification of reference gene primers. This table comes from immunoSEQ multiplex PCR, and its TCRdb copy is limited to in-frame clones, with some not included. The V and J calls and clone size were taken over from that table, and D and trimming were inferred from the DNA. The sample consists of roughly 230,000 clones, roughly 80% of them appearing once. V lost 3 bases to trimming and J lost 9 bases; unmatched junction nucleotides: 5. The CDR3 is 13 amino acids. Per the germline V gene, CDR1 is SGHNT and CDR2 is YENEEA. Donors in Cohort 3 counted as recovered after two negative PCRs, clearance, or symptom resolution.

V is TRBV11-3 and J is TRBJ2-1, with TRBD2 identical over 7 bases. This receptor was identified in a man aged 45-65 years who had recovered from COVID-19. Sequenced material: PBMCs or T cells enriched from blood (not recorded which). The DNA of the CDR3 is TGTGCCAGCAGCTTGCGGGAGAGGGTTGAGCAGTTCTTC. Its protein product is CASSLRERVEQFF.